Following are 2 T cell receptor beta chains from one sample sequenced in a study of blood T cell repertoires in COVID-19. Clones were read by immunoSEQ multiplex PCR, and TCRdb kept only the in-frame ones, dropping some. In the table there are about 70,000 clones, 87% of which are singletons. Sequences were obtained from peripheral blood. The receptors come from a woman aged 18-35 years with acute or convalescent COVID-19.

The V and J genes are TRBV3-1 (or the pseudogene TRBV3-2) and TRBJ2-3; 11 bases line up with TRBD2. From germline, CDR1 is LGHDT and CDR2 YNNKEL (reference sequence). Trimming took 5 bases from V and 8 from J; bases not matched to a gene: 3. The CDR3 is made up of 13 amino acids. The CDR3 is CASSLAGGGTQYF. The CDR3 DNA reads as TGTGCCAGCAGCTTAGCGGGAGGGGGTACGCAGTATTTT.

The chain uses TRBV11-1 and TRBJ1-6, with D maybe TRBD1 (5 bases). CDR1 SGHAT and CDR2 FQDESV come from the germline V gene (reference sequence). This CDR3 has 13 amino acids. V shed 1 base and J shed 8 bases, with 6 bases lying between them. The CDR3 nucleotides are TGTGCCAGCAGCTTAGGGGGGGATTCACCCCTCCACTTT. Amino acids: CASSLGGDSPLHF.